This TCR beta chain was captured in a study of regulatory T cells in long-lasting Graves disease. This clonotype was observed many times. Its antigen remains unidentified. Assembly of TCR beta libraries relied on iRepertoire HTBI primers together with Arm-PCR of CDR3 regions. Using its own MiXCR run on the multiplex PCR reads, TCRdb lists one record per CDR3 protein. The sample comprises about 440,000 distinct CDR3 sequences, 14% to 15% of which are singletons, and 16% rests with the top ten. Time point meaning: newly diagnosed GD, antithyroid drugs for less than 3 months. PBMC RNA served as the TCR library source. The length of the CDR3 is 12 residues. Germline values: CDR1 MDHEN, CDR2 SYDVKM. With 6 bases removed from V and 5 bases from J, the gap between germline ends came to 10 bases. Findings and limits, study-wide: Persistent Graves' patients showed less TCR diversity than newly diagnosed ones.

These data were likewise used in another study, on T cells in Graves' hyperthyroidism and ophthalmopathy. That work contributes: Exclusion followed for patients with uncontrolled infection, other autoimmune disease, pregnancy or lactation.

The V gene is TRBV28, the J gene TRBJ2-5, with TRBD2 as a possible D gene (6 bases). The sequencing used peripheral blood mononuclear cells (PBMCs), collected at new diagnosis, from a patient treated with antithyroid drugs. This clonotype was sampled from a woman in her thirties with Graves disease. CDR3 sequence: CASSGSTETQYF. The CDR3 DNA sequence: TGTGCCAGCAGCGGGAGTACTGAGACCCAGTACTTC. Supplemented by reference TRBV28 and TRBJ2-5, the full variable domain reads DVKVTQSSRYLVKRTGEKVFLECVQDMDHENMFWYRQDPGLGLRLIYFSYDVKMKEKGDIPEGYSVSREKKERFSLILESASTNQTSMYLCASSGSTETQYFGPGTRLLVL.